This is a list of T cell receptor beta chains from one sample in a study of blood T cell repertoires in COVID-19. Here immunoSEQ multiplex PCR was the method, and the copy in TCRdb shows in-frame clones only, minus some. The profile covers some 65,000 clones, with almost 90% appearing a single time and approximately 18% taken by the ten largest. Sequenced sample: peripheral blood. These TCRs come from a woman aged 80 or older with active COVID-19. CDR3s include the opening cysteine and the closing phenylalanine or tryptophan. D genes are given only for firm matches. Part of the rows lack a size; the others show once, few, many or a class for expanded clones.

few,TRBV5-4,TRBJ1-5,NA,CASSQDSDQPQHF,TGTGCCAGCAGCCAGGACAGCGATCAGCCCCAGCATTTT
NA,TRBV2,TRBJ2-3,TRBD2,CASSPSGGAFNTQYF,TGTGCCAGCAGTCCTAGCGGGGGGGCCTTTAACACGCAGTATTTT
NA,TRBV19,TRBJ1-1,NA,CASPNLEGGIIFF,TGTGCCAGTCCTAACCTTGAGGGGGGGATCATCTTCTTT
NA,TRBV5-4,TRBJ2-5,NA,CASSPGLAAGTQYF,TGTGCCAGCAGCCCGGGACTTGCGGCAGGGACCCAGTACTTC
NA,TRBV19,TRBJ1-2,TRBD1,CASSTEGQGIPGYTF,TGTGCCAGTAGTACCGAGGGACAGGGGATTCCAGGCTACACCTTC
NA,TRBV30,TRBJ2-5,NA,CAWSVDSSRGTQYF,TGTGCCTGGAGTGTAGACTCTTCCAGGGGGACCCAGTACTTC
NA,TRBV3-1/TRBV3-2,TRBJ2-5,TRBD1,CASSHLDREKETQYF,TGTGCCAGCAGCCATCTGGACAGGGAAAAAGAGACCCAGTACTTC
NA,TRBV5-1,TRBJ2-5,TRBD2,CASSSRLAARGETQYF,TGCGCCAGCAGCTCACGACTAGCGGCTAGGGGAGAGACCCAGTACTTC
NA,TRBV7-9,TRBJ2-7,TRBD2,CASSLQLTSGESTYYEQYF,TGTGCCAGCAGCTTACAGCTGACTAGCGGGGAATCAACTTACTACGAGCAGTACTTC
NA,TRBV5-4,TRBJ2-2,NA,CASSYTRGNTGELFF,TGTGCCAGCAGCTATACGCGGGGGAACACCGGGGAGCTGTTTTTT
NA,TRBV5-6,TRBJ2-5,NA,CASSLAGPVTQYF,TGTGCCAGCAGCTTGGCAGGGCCCGTGACCCAGTACTTC
NA,TRBV5-8,TRBJ2-3,TRBD2,CASSISSGGIDTQYF,TGTGCCAGCAGCATCTCTAGCGGGGGCATAGATACGCAGTATTTT
NA,TRBV19,TRBJ2-2,NA,CATTRRGGENTGELFF,TGTGCCACTACCCGAAGGGGGGGAGAAAACACCGGGGAGCTGTTTTTT
NA,TRBV30,TRBJ2-5,TRBD2,CAWSAGLAGAQETQYF,TGTGCCTGGAGTGCGGGACTAGCGGGGGCCCAAGAGACCCAGTACTTC
NA,TRBV7-9,TRBJ2-7,NA,CASSLAGVTYEQYF,TGTGCCAGCAGCTTAGCAGGGGTCACCTACGAGCAGTACTTC
NA,TRBV5-5,TRBJ2-7,TRBD1,CASSLARDRGTGEQYF,TGTGCCAGCAGCTTGGCAAGGGACAGGGGAACGGGCGAGCAGTACTTC
NA,TRBV30,TRBJ2-6,TRBD1,CAWSVGDRVSGANVLTF,TGTGCCTGGAGTGTGGGGGACAGGGTCTCTGGGGCCAACGTCCTGACTTTC
NA,TRBV6-2/TRBV6-3,TRBJ2-3,NA,CASSYGRVVTDTQYF,TGTGCCAGCAGTTACGGCAGGGTCGTAACAGATACGCAGTATTTT
NA,TRBV3-1/TRBV3-2,TRBJ2-2,TRBD2,CASSQGLENTGELFF,TGTGCCAGCAGCCAGGGACTAGAGAACACCGGGGAGCTGTTTTTT
NA,TRBV27,TRBJ2-3,TRBD2,CASSPPGTSGSFDTQYF,TGTGCCAGCAGTCCCCCCGGGACTAGCGGTTCATTTGATACGCAGTATTTT
NA,TRBV7-9,TRBJ2-1,TRBD2,CASSLAGGVHEQFF,TGTGCCAGCAGCTTAGCGGGGGGGGTACATGAGCAGTTCTTC
NA,TRBV27,TRBJ2-3,NA,CASSRGAVDDTQYF,TGTGCCAGCAGCCGGGGGGCCGTGGACGATACGCAGTATTTT
NA,TRBV10-3,TRBJ1-5,NA,CAISEFGQLNNQPQHF,TGTGCCATCAGTGAGTTCGGACAGTTGAACAATCAGCCCCAGCATTTT
once,TRBV6-2/TRBV6-3,TRBJ1-5,NA,CASSYDFSRGGFSNQPQHF,TGTGCCAGCAGTTATGATTTTTCCCGGGGAGGGTTTAGCAATCAGCCCCAGCATTTT
few,TRBV2,TRBJ1-2,TRBD1,CASSSGTGGQYGYTF,TGTGCCAGCAGTTCCGGGACAGGGGGCCAGTATGGCTACACCTTC
NA,TRBV9,TRBJ2-2,TRBD2,CASSVDWGGVTGELFF,TGTGCCAGCAGCGTAGATTGGGGAGGGGTCACCGGGGAGCTGTTTTTT
NA,TRBV11-1,TRBJ2-5,NA,CASSLGIGGEYF,TGTGCCAGCAGCCTGGGAATTGGAGGCGAGTACTTC
NA,TRBV9,TRBJ2-2,TRBD2,CASSVLAGDHSNTGELFF,TGTGCCAGCAGCGTACTAGCGGGGGACCACTCGAACACCGGGGAGCTGTTTTTT
NA,TRBV29-1,TRBJ1-2,TRBD1,CSVELGQGDGYTF,TGCAGCGTTGAGCTTGGACAGGGGGATGGCTACACCTTC
once,TRBV4-3,TRBJ1-2,NA,CASSQDRGSAGVVRGYTF,TGCGCCAGCAGCCAAGATAGGGGGTCAGCAGGGGTCGTAAGGGGCTACACCTTC